This T cell receptor beta chain was sequenced in a study of molecular identifiers for immune sequencing clone quantification. Germline V gene lookup returns CDR1 GTSNPN and CDR2 SVGIG (reference sequence). The CDR3 extends over 15 amino acids. The V gene lost 2 bases and the J gene lost 2 bases, with 12 bases spanning the gap. TCRdb analysed the PCR reads with MiXCR anew, one entry per CDR3 protein. Among 600,000 to 650,000 distinct CDR3 sequences listed, 20% were seen once. This clonotype occurred many times. Sequencing used naive CD8+ T cells from blood, with Jurkat cell RNA spiked in. Sample subset: FACS-sorted CD8+CD4-CCR7+CD45RA+ naive T cells. This chain uses TRBV30 with TRBJ1-4; perhaps TRBD1 as D (6 bases). This sequence was found in a human donor in good health. Some libraries in this study had Jurkat cell RNA spiked in. CDR3: CAWSLLRGTNEKLFF. Here the CDR3 DNA reads TGTGCCTGGAGTCTCTTGAGGGGGACTAATGAAAAACTGTTTTTT.